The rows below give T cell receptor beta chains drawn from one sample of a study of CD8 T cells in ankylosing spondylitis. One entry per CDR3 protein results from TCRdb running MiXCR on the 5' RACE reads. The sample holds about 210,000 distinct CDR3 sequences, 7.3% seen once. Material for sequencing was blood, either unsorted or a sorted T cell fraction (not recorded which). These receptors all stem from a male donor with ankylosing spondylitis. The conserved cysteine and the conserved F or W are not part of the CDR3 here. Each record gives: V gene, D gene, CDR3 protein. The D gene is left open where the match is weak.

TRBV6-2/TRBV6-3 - ASRFPGALQANYGYT
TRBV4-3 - ASSLVHSSYNEQF
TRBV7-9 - ASSLVGNQPQH
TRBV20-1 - SARSTGQPYEQY
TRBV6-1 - ASSLTGTPSYEQY
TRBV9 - ASSAGASPNYGYT
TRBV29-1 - SVEDSPRQF
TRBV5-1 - ASSSIAAPYTDTQY
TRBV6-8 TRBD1 ASSYSKGQGAQGYT
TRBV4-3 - ASSQEIHYYEQY
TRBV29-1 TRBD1 SVGWTGLNTEAF
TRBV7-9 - ASSSTREPGDTQY
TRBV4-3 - ASSQDKSYGRNNEQF
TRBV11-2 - ASSFGSSDTQY